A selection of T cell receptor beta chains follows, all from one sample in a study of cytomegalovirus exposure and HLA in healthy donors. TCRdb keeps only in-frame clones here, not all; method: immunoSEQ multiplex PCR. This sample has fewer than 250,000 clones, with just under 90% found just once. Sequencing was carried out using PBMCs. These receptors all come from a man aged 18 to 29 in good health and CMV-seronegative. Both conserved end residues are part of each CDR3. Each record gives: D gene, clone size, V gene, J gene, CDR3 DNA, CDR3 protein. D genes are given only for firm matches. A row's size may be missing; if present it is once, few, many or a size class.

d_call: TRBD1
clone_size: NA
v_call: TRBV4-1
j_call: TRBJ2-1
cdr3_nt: TGCGCCAGCAGCCAAGAGGACAGGGATCACAATGAGCAGTTCTTC
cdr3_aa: CASSQEDRDHNEQFF

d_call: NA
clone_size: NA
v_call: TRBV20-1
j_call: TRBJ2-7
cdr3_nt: TGCAGTGCTAGACGCGGCGAGCAGTACTTC
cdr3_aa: CSARRGEQYF

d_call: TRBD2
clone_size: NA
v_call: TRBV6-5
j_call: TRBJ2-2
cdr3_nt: TGTGCCAGCAGTCAGACTAGCGGGAGGGACGGGGAGCTGTTTTTT
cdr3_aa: CASSQTSGRDGELFF

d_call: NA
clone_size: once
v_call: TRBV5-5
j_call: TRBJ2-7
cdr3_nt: TGTGCCAGCATGGCCTCCATCGTAACCCTCGAGCAGTACTTC
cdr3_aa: CASMASIVTLEQYF

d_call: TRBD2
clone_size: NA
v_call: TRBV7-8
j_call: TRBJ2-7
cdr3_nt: TGTGCCAGCAGCTCCTATAGACTAGCCTCCTACGAGCAGTACTTC
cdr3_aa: CASSSYRLASYEQYF

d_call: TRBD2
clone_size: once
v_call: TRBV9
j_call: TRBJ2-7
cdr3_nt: TGTGCCAGCAGCTCGACTAGCGGGGCCACCTACGAGCAGTACTTC
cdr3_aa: CASSSTSGATYEQYF

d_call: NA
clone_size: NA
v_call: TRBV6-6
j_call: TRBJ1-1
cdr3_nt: TGTGCCAGCAGTTACTCGGGAGAAGAAGCTTTCTTT
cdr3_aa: CASSYSGEEAFF

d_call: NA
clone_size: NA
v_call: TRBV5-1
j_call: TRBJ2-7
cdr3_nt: TGCGCCAGCAGCTGGGGAGACTACGAGCAGTACTTC
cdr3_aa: CASSWGDYEQYF

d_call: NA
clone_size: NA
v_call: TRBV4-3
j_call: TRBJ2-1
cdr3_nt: TGCGCCAGCAGCCAGTCAGATCCGCCGCACGATGAGCAGTTCTTC
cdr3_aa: CASSQSDPPHDEQFF

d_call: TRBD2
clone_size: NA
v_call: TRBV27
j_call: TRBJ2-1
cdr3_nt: TGTGCCAGCAGGGGACCGGGACTAGTCAATGAGCAGTTCTTC
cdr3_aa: CASRGPGLVNEQFF

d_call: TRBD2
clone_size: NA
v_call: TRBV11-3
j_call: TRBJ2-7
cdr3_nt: TGTGCCAGCAGCCCAGCCGCGGGAGCTTTCGAGCAGTACTTC
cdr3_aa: CASSPAAGAFEQYF

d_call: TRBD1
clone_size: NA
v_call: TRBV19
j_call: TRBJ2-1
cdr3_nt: TGTGCCAGTAGTACCAGACAGGGGATAAACAATGAGCAGTTCTTC
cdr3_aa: CASSTRQGINNEQFF

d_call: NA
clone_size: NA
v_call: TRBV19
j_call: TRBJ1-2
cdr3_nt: TGTGCCAGTAGTACCCGGACAGCAACTAACTATGGCTACACCTTC
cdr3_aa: CASSTRTATNYGYTF

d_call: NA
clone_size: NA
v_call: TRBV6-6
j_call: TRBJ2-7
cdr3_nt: TGTGCCAGCAGGAGCCGGAGTGAGGCTCTACGGGAGCAGTACTTC
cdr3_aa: CASRSRSEALREQYF

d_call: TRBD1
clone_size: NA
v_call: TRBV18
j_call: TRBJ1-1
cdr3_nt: TGTGCCAGCTCACCACCGGGACAGGGGAACACTGAAGCTTTCTTT
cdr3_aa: CASSPPGQGNTEAFF

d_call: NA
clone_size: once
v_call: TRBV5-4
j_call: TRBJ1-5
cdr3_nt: TGTGCCAGCAGCCAGTATAGCAATCAGCCCCAGCATTTT
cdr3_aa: CASSQYSNQPQHF

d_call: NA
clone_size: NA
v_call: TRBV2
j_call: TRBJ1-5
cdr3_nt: TGTGCCAGCAGTGAGAGGAGCCAAAGCAATCAGCCCCAGCATTTT
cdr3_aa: CASSERSQSNQPQHF

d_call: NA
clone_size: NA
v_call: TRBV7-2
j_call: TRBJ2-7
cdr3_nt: TGTGCCATCGAGCGGGTTGCTTACGAGCAGTACTTC
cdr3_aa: CAIERVAYEQYF

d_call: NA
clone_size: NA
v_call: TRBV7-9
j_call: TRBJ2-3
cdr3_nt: TGTGCCAACTCCCGTTGGGGGGTATCAGATACGCAGTATTTT
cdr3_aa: CANSRWGVSDTQYF

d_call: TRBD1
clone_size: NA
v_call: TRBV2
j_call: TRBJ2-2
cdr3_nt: TGTGCCGTACAGGGGACCGGGGAGCTGTTTTTT
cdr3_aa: CAVQGTGELFF

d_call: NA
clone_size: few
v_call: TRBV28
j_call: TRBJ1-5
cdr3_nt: TGTGCCAGCAGTTGGGGAGGCAATCAGCCCCAGCATTTT
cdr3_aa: CASSWGGNQPQHF

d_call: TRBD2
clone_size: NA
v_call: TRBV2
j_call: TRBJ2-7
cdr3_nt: TGTGCCAGCAGTGGCCAGGGAGGGGAGCAGTACTTC
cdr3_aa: CASSGQGGEQYF

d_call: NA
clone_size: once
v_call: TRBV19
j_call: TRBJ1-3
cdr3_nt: TGTGCCAGTAGTATTCGGTCTAGGGGGACGATTGGAAACACCATATATTTT
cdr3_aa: CASSIRSRGTIGNTIYF

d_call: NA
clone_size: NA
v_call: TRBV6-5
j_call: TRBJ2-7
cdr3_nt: TGTGCCAGCACCATGAAGCAGGGCTACGAGCAGTACTTC
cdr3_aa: CASTMKQGYEQYF

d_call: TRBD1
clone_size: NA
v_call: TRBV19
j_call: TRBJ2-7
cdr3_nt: TGTGCCAGTAGTATAGGTTGGACAGGAACGGGCGAGCAGTACTTC
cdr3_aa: CASSIGWTGTGEQYF

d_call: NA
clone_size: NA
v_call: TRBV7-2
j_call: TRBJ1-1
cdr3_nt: TGTGCCAGCAGCCAGACTTACGGGCCCGCGGGGACTGAAGCTTTCTTT
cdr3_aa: CASSQTYGPAGTEAFF

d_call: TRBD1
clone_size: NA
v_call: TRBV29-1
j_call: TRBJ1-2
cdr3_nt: TGCAGCGTGGAGGGGGCGATTGGCTACACCTTC
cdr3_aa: CSVEGAIGYTF

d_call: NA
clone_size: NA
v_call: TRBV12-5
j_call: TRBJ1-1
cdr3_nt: TGTGCTAGTGGTTTTATGAGGGAGGACACTGAAGCTTTCTTT
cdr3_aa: CASGFMREDTEAFF

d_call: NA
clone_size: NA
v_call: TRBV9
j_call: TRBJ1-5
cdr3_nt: TGTGCCAGCAGCGTCGCTGGCGGGACGGTCCAGCCCCAGCATTTT
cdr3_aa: CASSVAGGTVQPQHF

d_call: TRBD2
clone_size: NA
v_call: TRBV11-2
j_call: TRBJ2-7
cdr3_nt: TGTGCCAGCAGCTTAACCGACGGGCGCGGGGGTAACGAGCAGTACTTC
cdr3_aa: CASSLTDGRGGNEQYF

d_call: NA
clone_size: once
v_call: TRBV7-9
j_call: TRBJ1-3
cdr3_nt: TGTGCCAGCAGCACCGGACAGCGAAGCTCTGGAAACACCATATATTTT
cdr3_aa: CASSTGQRSSGNTIYF

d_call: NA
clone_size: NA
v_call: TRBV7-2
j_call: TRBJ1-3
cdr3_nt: TGTGCCAGCAGCTACGGGGGTCGGGGAGTCGTAGGGAACACCATATATTTT
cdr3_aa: CASSYGGRGVVGNTIYF

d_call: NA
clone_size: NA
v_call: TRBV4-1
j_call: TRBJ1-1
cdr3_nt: TGCGCCAGCAGCCCAAGCACGGGAGGGTTAGACCTTGAAGCTTTCTTT
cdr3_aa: CASSPSTGGLDLEAFF

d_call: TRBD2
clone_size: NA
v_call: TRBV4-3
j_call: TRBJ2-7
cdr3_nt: TGCGCCAGCAGCCAGGCCGGGACTAGCGGCTACGAGCAGTACTTC
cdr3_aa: CASSQAGTSGYEQYF

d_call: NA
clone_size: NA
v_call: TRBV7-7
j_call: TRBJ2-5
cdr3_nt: TGTGCCAGCAGCTTAAAACAATCATGGGCCAAAGAGACCCAGTACTTC
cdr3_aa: CASSLKQSWAKETQYF

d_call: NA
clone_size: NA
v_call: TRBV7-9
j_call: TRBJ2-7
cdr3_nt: TGTGCCAGCAGCTACCTTGACAGGCCAACCTACGAGCAGTACTTC
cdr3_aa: CASSYLDRPTYEQYF